What follows describes a single T cell receptor beta chain. Its antigen remains unknown. This sample stems from a study of CD8 T cells in ankylosing spondylitis. V shed 4 bases, J shed 4 bases, and the junction held 9 bases outside the gene matches. Germline values: CDR1 SGDLS, CDR2 YYNGEE. This CDR3 comprises 16 residues. Each CDR3 protein is one row after TCRdb ran MiXCR on the 5' RACE reads. The sample lists about 330,000 distinct CDR3 sequences, less than 10% occurring once. Study-wide points: Seemingly distinctive of ankylosing spondylitis blood was a TCR beta motif formed by eight highly homologous variants.

The chain carries TRBV9 and TRBJ1-3; 9 bases are a match to TRBD1. The source material was blood, either unsorted or a sorted T cell fraction (not recorded which). The TCR sequence derives from a male donor with ankylosing spondylitis. The CDR3 reads CASSTQGTGPGNTIYF. The CDR3, as DNA: TGTGCCAGCAGCACCCAGGGGACAGGGCCGGGAAACACCATATATTTT. The whole variable domain, remainder taken from reference TRBV9 and TRBJ1-3, is DSGVTQTPKHLITATGQRVTLRCSPRSGDLSVYWYQQSLDQGLQFLIQYYNGEERAKGNILERFSAQQFPDLHSELNLSSLELGDSALYFCASSTQGTGPGNTIYFGEGSWLTVV.